This is a list of T cell receptor beta chains from one sample in a study of identical twins. A single record per CDR3 protein comes from TCRdb applying MiXCR to the 5' RACE reads. Among some 1,700,000 distinct CDR3 sequences, about 30% were seen once, and the ten largest hold about 0.27%. The sequencing sample was made of cord blood. Source of these receptors: a newborn girl in good health. The CDR3 runs from the conserved cysteine through the conserved F or W. The D gene is left open where the match is weak. Rows may omit the clone size; those that give it use once, few, many or a size class.

V	J	size	length	D	DNA	CDR3
TRBV20-1	TRBJ2-7	NA	16	TRBD2	TGCAGTGCTAGAGATTGGAGACTAGCGGGGGCCTACGAGCAGTACTTC	CSARDWRLAGAYEQYF
TRBV4-2	TRBJ2-1	NA	18	TRBD2	TGTGCCAGCAGCCAAGGGACTAGCGGGAGTGATTGGGGCAATGAGCAGTTCTTC	CASSQGTSGSDWGNEQFF
TRBV5-1	TRBJ2-7	few	13	TRBD2	TGCGCCAGCACTTCTAGCGGCAACTACGAGCAGTACTTC	CASTSSGNYEQYF
TRBV12-3/TRBV12-4	TRBJ1-4	NA	18	TRBD1	TGTGCCAGCAGTCCCCAACAGGGGGCGAATCCAACTAATGAAAAACTGTTTTTT	CASSPQQGANPTNEKLFF
TRBV4-2	TRBJ2-1	many	13	NA	TGTGCCAGCAGCCAAGGGTCCGGCAATGAGCAGTTCTTC	CASSQGSGNEQFF
TRBV6-5	TRBJ2-1	NA	17	TRBD1	TGTGCCAGCAGTAACCCCTGGGACAGGGGGACCCAAGAGACCCAGTTCTTC	CASSNPWDRGTQETQFF
TRBV7-9	TRBJ2-5	NA	11	NA	TGTGCCAGCAGTTACATCGGACCACAGTACTTC	CASSYIGPQYF
TRBV5-1	TRBJ2-7	NA	17	TRBD2	TGCGCCAGCAGCTTGGTACATCCGGGGGGTCAATCCTACGAGCAGTACTTC	CASSLVHPGGQSYEQYF
TRBV6-5	TRBJ2-1	few	15	NA	TGTGCCAGCAGGCCGCAGGGGAGCTCCTACAATGAGCAGTTCTTC	CASRPQGSSYNEQFF
TRBV9	TRBJ2-1	NA	16	TRBD2	TGTGACAGCAGCGTAGCTTTAGCTAGCGGGAGAGCTGAGCAGTTCTTC	CDSSVALASGRAEQFF
TRBV12-3/TRBV12-4	TRBJ2-4	NA	16	TRBD1	TGTGCCAGCAACGACAGGGGAGATCGGGCCAAAAACATTCAGTACTTC	CASNDRGDRAKNIQYF
TRBV28	TRBJ2-2	NA	15	TRBD1	TGTGCCAGCACTCGGGACAGGGAGACCACCGGGGAGCTGTTTTTT	CASTRDRETTGELFF
TRBV5-1	TRBJ2-1	NA	14	TRBD2	TGCGCCAGCAGCTTCACTAGCGGGGCTTACGAGCAGTTCTTC	CASSFTSGAYEQFF
TRBV5-4	TRBJ2-5	NA	14	NA	TGTGCCAGCAGCTTGTTATGGGAACAAGAGACCCAGTACTTC	CASSLLWEQETQYF
TRBV12-3/TRBV12-4	TRBJ1-2	NA	13	NA	TGTGCCGGCAGTTCGGGCAGGAGCTATGGCTACACCTTC	CAGSSGRSYGYTF
TRBV11-3	TRBJ2-7	NA	12	TRBD1	TGTGCCGGCAGCCCTGGACAGGGCGAGCAGTACTTC	CAGSPGQGEQYF
TRBV3-1	TRBJ2-7	few	15	NA	TGTGCCAGCAGCCAAGCTTCCACGAGAGTATTGGAGCAGTACTTC	CASSQASTRVLEQYF
TRBV27	TRBJ2-7	many	17	TRBD2	TGTGCCAGCAGTTTATGGGGGACTAGCGATAGCTCCTACGAGCAGTACTTC	CASSLWGTSDSSYEQYF
TRBV20-1	TRBJ2-3	NA	14	NA	TGCAGTGCGCACCAGGGACCTAGCACAGATACGCAGTATTTT	CSAHQGPSTDTQYF
TRBV12-3/TRBV12-4	TRBJ2-3	many	14	NA	TGTGCCAGCAGTTTATGGGCGACCCCAGATACGCAGTATTTT	CASSLWATPDTQYF
TRBV5-1	TRBJ1-5	NA	16	NA	TGCGCCAGCAGCTTGGGGCGACACACTAGCAATCAGCCCCAGCATTTT	CASSLGRHTSNQPQHF
TRBV7-2	TRBJ1-6	NA	14	NA	TGTGCCAGCAGCTTAGTGAAAGGGAATTCACCCCTCCACTTT	CASSLVKGNSPLHF
TRBV20-1	TRBJ2-3	once	14	NA	TGCAGTGCTTCGGTCCCAGTGCCAACAGATACGCAGTATTTT	CSASVPVPTDTQYF
TRBV7-9	TRBJ1-2	few	12	NA	TGTGCCAGCAGCTTAGGGGGTTGGGGCTACACCTTC	CASSLGGWGYTF
TRBV7-2	TRBJ2-7	many	13	NA	TGTGCCAGCAGTTATCGCCGAGCCTACGAGCAGTACTTC	CASSYRRAYEQYF
TRBV24-1	TRBJ2-6	NA	17	NA	TGTGCCACCAGTGAGACGTGGCTGAGCTCTGGGGCCAACGTCCTGACTTTC	CATSETWLSSGANVLTF
TRBV12-5	TRBJ2-1	few	13	NA	TGTGCTAGTGGTTTGGTAGGAAACTTGGGGCAGTTCTTC	CASGLVGNLGQFF
TRBV10-3	TRBJ2-7	NA	12	NA	TGTGCCACCGAGGACAACTCCTACGAGCAGTACTTC	CATEDNSYEQYF
TRBV5-1	TRBJ2-3	NA	16	TRBD2	TGCGCCAGCAGCCCCGCGGGGGATTGGGCATGGGATACGCAGTATTTT	CASSPAGDWAWDTQYF
TRBV11-2	TRBJ1-2	NA	15	TRBD1	TGTGCCAGCAGCTTAGAACAGGGGGCTTACTATGGCTACACCTTC	CASSLEQGAYYGYTF
TRBV3-1	TRBJ1-5	NA	16	NA	TGTGCCAGCAGCCAAGATAACGGAATCCACAATCAGCCCCAGCATTTT	CASSQDNGIHNQPQHF
TRBV25-1	TRBJ2-1	NA	18	NA	TGTGCCAGCAGCGCCACCGGAATGGATCTCGTCCCCTACAATGAGCAGTTCTTC	CASSATGMDLVPYNEQFF
TRBV12-3/TRBV12-4	TRBJ2-1	NA	15	TRBD1	TGTGCCAGCAGTACAGGGGTCTACTCCTACAATGAGCAGTTCTTC	CASSTGVYSYNEQFF
TRBV2	TRBJ1-2	many	13	NA	TGTGCCAGCAGGGACGGAATCCCCGATGGCTACACCTTC	CASRDGIPDGYTF
TRBV24-1	TRBJ2-7	NA	17	TRBD1	TGTGCCACCAGTGTCGATAAACCCGGGACAGGGTCCGCCGAGCAGTACTTC	CATSVDKPGTGSAEQYF
TRBV12-3/TRBV12-4	TRBJ1-2	NA	15	TRBD1	TGTGCCAGCAGTCCTACGACAGGGATGAGCTATGGCTACACCTTC	CASSPTTGMSYGYTF
TRBV28	TRBJ1-5	NA	17	TRBD1	TGTGCCAGCCGGGGACAGGGGGCCACAAATAGCAATCAGCCCCAGCATTTT	CASRGQGATNSNQPQHF
TRBV20-1	TRBJ1-2	NA	14	TRBD1	TGCAGTGCTAGCGGACAGGCGGAAGGGAGGGGCTACACCTTC	CSASGQAEGRGYTF
TRBV3-1	TRBJ2-7	NA	16	TRBD1	TGTGCCAGCAGCCAAGCTATGGGACAGGGGTTCTACGAGCAGTACTTC	CASSQAMGQGFYEQYF
TRBV30	TRBJ1-2	NA	10	TRBD1	TGTGCCTTGGGACAGTATGGCTACACCTTC	CALGQYGYTF
TRBV27	TRBJ2-2	NA	13	NA	TGTGCCAGCAGTTTCTGGGGGGCCGGGGAGCTGTTTTTT	CASSFWGAGELFF